These 22 T cell receptor beta chains came from one sample sequenced in a study of CD8+CD57+ T cells in acquired aplastic anemia. Genomic DNA constituted the template upon which TCR beta VDJ and CDR3 profiling was performed. TCRdb called the reads again in MiXCR, with one record for every CDR3 protein. Here the sample spans some 140,000 distinct CDR3 sequences, roughly 40% being singletons. Sequenced material: sorted CD4+, CD8+, or CD8+CD57+ T cells (not recorded which) from PBMCs. These receptors originate from a human donor in good health, serving as a control.

This clonotype appeared many times. The gene calls are TRBV3-1 and TRBJ1-5; D possibly corresponds to TRBD1 (6 bases). The V end was cut by 1 base, the J end by 3 bases, with 10 bases between. This CDR3 is 15 amino acids long. CDR1 is LGHDT, CDR2 YNNKEL, per germline (reference sequence). The CDR3 protein is CASSQGGTLNQPQHF. The CDR3 DNA follows: TGTGCCAGCAGCCAAGGAGGGACACTCAATCAGCCCCAGCATTTT.

This clonotype appeared many times. The rearrangement links TRBV2 to TRBJ2-1, with TRBD2 matching 9 bases. The V and J ends lost 2 bases and 3 bases, in that order; junction bases with no gene match: 11. Germline V gene lookup returns CDR1 SNHLY and CDR2 FYNNEI. The CDR3 runs 18 residues. CDR3 protein: CASSERGASGILYNEQFF. Here the CDR3 DNA reads TGTGCCAGCAGTGAAAGGGGGGCTAGCGGGATCCTCTACAATGAGCAGTTCTTC. The full variable domain, in which reference TRBV2 and TRBJ2-1 provide the parts outside the CDR3, is EPEVTQTPSHQVTQMGQEVILRCVPISNHLYFYWYRQILGQKVEFLVSFYNNEISEKSEIFDDQFSVERPDGSNFTLKIRSTKLEDSAMYFCASSERGASGILYNEQFFGPGTRLTVL.

This clonotype was detected a few times. Since a much larger clone is just one base distant, this may be a read error. The rearrangement joins TRBV6-5 to TRBJ1-6, with a possible D match to TRBD1 (5 bases). CDR1 is MNHEY, CDR2 SVGAGI, per germline. Trimming removed 2 bases from V and 6 bases from J, with 14 bases in between. The CDR3 sequence is 16 residues long. CDR3 DNA sequence: TGTGCCAGCAGTTACGGGGAGGCAGGGCTTAATTCACCCCTCCACTTT. It is translated as CASSYGEAGLNSPLHF.

This clonotype was observed a few times. V is TRBV19 and J is TRBJ2-3; 14 nucleotides match TRBD2. V shed 5 bases and J 4 bases; nucleotides not matched to a gene: 2. The V gene's germline CDR1 is LNHDA and CDR2 SQIVND (reference sequence). The CDR3 is 15 amino acids. The CDR3 here is CASSETSGGADTQYF. CDR3 in DNA: TGTGCCAGTAGTGAGACTAGCGGGGGGGCAGATACGCAGTATTTT.

The genes are TRBV10-3 and TRBJ1-1, with 9 bases that match TRBD1. The CDR3 sequence is 15 residues long. V lost 4 bases, J lost 5 bases, and 8 bases stayed unmatched. Germline values: CDR1 ENHRY, CDR2 SYGVKD. The CDR3 DNA sequence: TGTGCCATCAGTGCTCGGACAGGGGAGGAAACTGAAGCTTTCTTT. It encodes CAISARTGEETEAFF.

This clonotype appeared a few times. The chain links TRBV15 to TRBJ2-3, with TRBD1 identical over 8 bases. The CDR3 sequence is 14 residues long. With 3 bases clipped from V and 7 bases from J, the junction kept 6 bases outside the gene matches. The germline CDR1 and CDR2 sequences are LNHNV and YYDKDF (reference sequence). CDR3 region: CATSRATGGNTQYF. The CDR3 DNA reads as TGTGCCACCAGCAGGGCTACAGGGGGGAATACGCAGTATTTT.

The rearrangement joins TRBV19 to TRBJ2-5, with 7 bases that match TRBD1. The CDR3 contains 14 residues. With 10 bases clipped from V and 4 bases from J, the junction kept 12 bases outside the gene matches. Per germline, CDR1 LNHDA and CDR2 SQIVND (reference sequence). CDR3 DNA: TGTGCCACCCAGACGACAGGGTGGGGAGAGACCCAGTACTTC. Translated, it gives CATQTTGWGETQYF.

This clonotype was seen at least ten times. V and J are TRBV20-1 and TRBJ1-2, with D maybe TRBD1 (6 bases). Germline V gives CDR1 DFQATT, CDR2 SNEGSKA (reference sequence). V was clipped by 2 bases and J by 2 bases, with 9 bases between them. This CDR3 is built from 13 residues. DNA for the CDR3: TGCAGTGCTAGATTCCAGGGGAACTATGGCTACACCTTC. Its translation: CSARFQGNYGYTF.

In its sample, this clonotype was seen many times. V usage is TRBV20-1 and J usage is TRBJ2-1, with TRBD2 matching 14 bases. Germline assignment: CDR1 DFQATT and CDR2 SNEGSKA (reference sequence). Trimming removed 3 bases from V and 6 bases from J; junction bases left unmatched: 7. The CDR3 length is 16 residues. CDR3 in amino acids: CSARAPGLAGVNEQFF. For the CDR3, the DNA is TGCAGTGCTAGGGCGCCGGGACTAGCGGGAGTCAATGAGCAGTTCTTC.

The table lists this clonotype with many counts. The V and J genes are TRBV7-9 and TRBJ1-2; 7 bases line up with TRBD1. The CDR3 loop spans 14 amino acids. V was pared by 5 bases and J by 5 bases, with 8 bases of the junction left unmatched. Germline V gene lookup returns CDR1 SEHNR and CDR2 FQNEAQ (reference sequence). The CDR3 region is CASSGSGQEYGYTF. Written as DNA, the CDR3 is TGTGCCAGCAGCGGCAGCGGACAGGAGTATGGCTACACCTTC.

In this sample, this clonotype turned up many times. The chain is built from TRBV10-1 and TRBJ2-2; the D gene is possibly TRBD2 (5 bases). Germline V lookup: CDR1 WNHNN, CDR2 SYGVQD (reference sequence). V lost 6 bases and J lost 0, with 14 bases in between. The CDR3 is made up of 16 amino acids. The CDR3 DNA reads TGCGCCAGCAGGGAGGACGGAATTGCGAACACCGGGGAGCTGTTTTTT. Encoded protein: CASREDGIANTGELFF.

There are a few counts of this clonotype. A clone one base away is much larger, so this may be a read error. V usage is TRBV4-2 and J usage is TRBJ2-3, with a tentative D call TRBD2 (6 bases). The V and J ends lost 8 bases and 1 base respectively, with 16 bases between them. This CDR3 is 15 amino acids long. The germline V gene has CDR1 LGHNA and CDR2 YNFKEQ. CDR3 amino acids: CASRPTSRRTDTQYF. The CDR3 nucleotides read TGTGCCAGCCGCCCTACTAGCCGCCGCACAGATACGCAGTATTTT.

This clonotype came up many times. The chain recombines TRBV5-1 with TRBJ2-1, with TRBD2 matching over 8 bases. V trimming: 5 bases; J trimming: 4 bases; junction bases outside the gene matches: 8. The length of the CDR3 is 15 residues. Germline V CDR1 and CDR2: SGHRS, YFSETQ. The chain's CDR3 is CASRITSGPYNEQFF. The CDR3 DNA reads as TGCGCCAGCAGAATCACTAGCGGTCCTTACAATGAGCAGTTCTTC.

This clonotype was seen once. A single base separates this from a much larger clone, so it may be a read error. This rearrangement joins TRBV3-1 to TRBJ2-7, with D perhaps matching TRBD1 (5 bases). The ends were cut back, 8 bases at V and 0 bases at J, with 11 bases in the middle. The CDR3 is 13 residues long. Germline V CDR1 and CDR2: LGHDT, YNNKEL (reference sequence). The CDR3, as DNA: TGTGCCAGCCCAAGACAGTCCTCCTACGAGCAGTACTTC. Translated, it gives CASPRQSSYEQYF.

This chain uses TRBV11-1 with TRBJ1-2; 7 bases map to TRBD1. This CDR3 is 13 amino acids long. V gave up 3 bases and J gave up 7 bases; unmatched junction bases: 5. Germline V gene data show CDR1 as SGHAT and CDR2 as FQDESV (reference sequence). DNA for the CDR3: TGTGCCAGCAGCTTCAGACAGGGTATTGGCTACACCTTC. Translation: CASSFRQGIGYTF.

The chain uses TRBV10-3 and TRBJ2-1; 10 nucleotides match TRBD2. CDR1 ENHRY and CDR2 SYGVKD come from the germline V gene. This CDR3 contains 15 residues. V was pared by 10 bases and J by 10 bases, with 16 bases of the junction left unmatched. In DNA, the CDR3 is TGTGCCACCTCCCTACTAGCGGGGAGGGATGGGGAGCAGTTCTTC. Its translation: CATSLLAGRDGEQFF.

The rearrangement uses TRBV27 and TRBJ1-2, with D perhaps TRBD1 (6 bases). The length of the CDR3 is 12 residues. CDR1 is MNHEY, CDR2 SMNVEV, per germline (reference sequence). Between the trimmed V and J ends, which lost 4 bases and 7 bases, there was a span of 10 bases. For the CDR3, the DNA is TGTGCCAGCAGTTCAACAGGGTTTGGCTACACCTTC. Its translation is CASSSTGFGYTF.

This clonotype occurred a few times. As the CDR3 is not closed by the conserved phenylalanine or tryptophan, this likely results from a read error. No DNA is shown, since the ends of the CDR3 on it are uncertain; the CDR3 is the one TCRdb lists. The rearrangement joins TRBV3-1 to TRBJ2-5; TRBD1 is the table's D call, not checked against the DNA. Germline V gene lookup returns CDR1 LGHDT and CDR2 YNNKEL (reference sequence). The CDR3 has 12 amino acids, counting both end residues. CDR3 protein: CASSQPGQGKYS.

A few counts support this clonotype. This chain uses TRBV25-1 with TRBJ1-4; D call uncertain. V lost 3 bases and J lost 8, with 16 bases in between. Per germline, CDR1 MGHDK and CDR2 SYGVNS. The CDR3 length is 15 residues. The CDR3 sequence is CASSDLRPHGEKLFF. In nucleotides, the CDR3 is TGTGCCAGCAGTGATCTTCGCCCCCATGGGGAAAAACTGTTTTTT.

This clonotype was counted ten times or more. The chain uses TRBV12-3 or TRBV12-4 and TRBJ2-7; 8 bases are a match to TRBD2. Unmatched junction bases numbered 5, after V lost 6 bases and J lost 1 base. This CDR3 is 14 amino acids long. CDR3 residues: CASRTSGPSYEQYF. CDR3 coding DNA: TGTGCCAGCAGAACTAGCGGCCCTTCCTACGAGCAGTACTTC.

This clonotype occurred many times. This chain uses TRBV24-1 with TRBJ1-6; a possible D gene is TRBD1 (6 bases). This CDR3 spans 13 amino acids. The V end lost 5 bases, the J end lost 10 bases, and 11 bases lay between the germline ends. CDR1 KGHDR and CDR2 SFDVKD come from the germline V gene. The CDR3 bases are TGTGCCACCAGTGTCTCGGGGGCATCACCCCTCCACTTT. Protein: CATSVSGASPLHF.

This clonotype was detected only a few times. The chain links TRBV7-6 to TRBJ2-7, with 8 positions matching TRBD2. Germline V gene lookup returns CDR1 SGHVS and CDR2 FNYEAQ. The V and J ends lost 9 bases and 0 bases, in that order; junction bases with no gene match: 1. The CDR3 is made up of 12 amino acids. The CDR3 region has the DNA TGTGCCAGTACTAGCGGCTCCTACGAGCAGTACTTC. Residues: CASTSGSYEQYF. The variable domain in full, with the rest retrieved from reference TRBV7-6 and TRBJ2-7, is GAGVSQSPRYKVTKRGQDVALRCDPISGHVSLYWYRQALGQGPEFLTYFNYEAQQDKSGLPNDRFSAERPEGSISTLTIQRTEQRDSAMYRCASTSGSYEQYFGPGTRLTVT.